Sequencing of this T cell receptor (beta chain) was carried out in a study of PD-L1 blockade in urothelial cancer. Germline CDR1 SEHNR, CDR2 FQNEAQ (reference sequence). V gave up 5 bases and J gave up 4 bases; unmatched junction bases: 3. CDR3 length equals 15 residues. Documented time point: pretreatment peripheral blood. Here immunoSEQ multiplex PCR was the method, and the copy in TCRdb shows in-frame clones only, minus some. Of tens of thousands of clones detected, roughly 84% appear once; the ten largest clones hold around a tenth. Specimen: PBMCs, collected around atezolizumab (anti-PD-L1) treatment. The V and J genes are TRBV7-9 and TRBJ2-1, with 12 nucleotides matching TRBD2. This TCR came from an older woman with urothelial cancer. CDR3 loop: CASSRTSGDYNEQFF. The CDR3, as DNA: TGTGCCAGCAGCCGGACTAGCGGGGATTACAATGAGCAGTTCTTC.